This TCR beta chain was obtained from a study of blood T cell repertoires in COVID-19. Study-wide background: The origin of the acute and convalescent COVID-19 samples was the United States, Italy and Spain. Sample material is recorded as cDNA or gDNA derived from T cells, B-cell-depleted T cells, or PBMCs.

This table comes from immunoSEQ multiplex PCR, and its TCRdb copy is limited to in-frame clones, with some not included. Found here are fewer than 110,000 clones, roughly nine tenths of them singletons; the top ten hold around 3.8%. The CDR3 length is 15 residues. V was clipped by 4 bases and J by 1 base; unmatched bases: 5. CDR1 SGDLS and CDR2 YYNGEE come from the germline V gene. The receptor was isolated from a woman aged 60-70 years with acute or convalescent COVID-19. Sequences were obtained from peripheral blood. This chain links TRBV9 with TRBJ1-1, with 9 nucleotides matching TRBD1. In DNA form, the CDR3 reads TGTGCCAGCAGCCCACGACAGGGGGGGAACACTGAAGCTTTCTTT. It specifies CASSPRQGGNTEAFF.